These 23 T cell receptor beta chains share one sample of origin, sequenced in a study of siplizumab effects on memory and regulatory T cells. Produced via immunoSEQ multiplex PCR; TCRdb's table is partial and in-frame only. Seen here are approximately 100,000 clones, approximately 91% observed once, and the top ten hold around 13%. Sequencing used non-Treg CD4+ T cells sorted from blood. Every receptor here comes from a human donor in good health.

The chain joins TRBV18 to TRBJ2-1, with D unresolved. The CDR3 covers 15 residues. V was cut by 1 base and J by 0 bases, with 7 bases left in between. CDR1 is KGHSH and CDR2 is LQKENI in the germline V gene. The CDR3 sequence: CASSPLKGSYNEQFF. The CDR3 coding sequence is TGTGCCAGCTCACCACTAAAAGGCTCCTACAATGAGCAGTTCTTC.

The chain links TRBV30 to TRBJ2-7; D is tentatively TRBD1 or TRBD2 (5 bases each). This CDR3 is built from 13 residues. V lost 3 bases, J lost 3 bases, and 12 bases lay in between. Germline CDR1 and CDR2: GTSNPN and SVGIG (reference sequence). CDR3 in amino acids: CAWRRDALYEQYF. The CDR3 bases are TGTGCCTGGAGGAGGGACGCCCTCTACGAGCAGTACTTC.

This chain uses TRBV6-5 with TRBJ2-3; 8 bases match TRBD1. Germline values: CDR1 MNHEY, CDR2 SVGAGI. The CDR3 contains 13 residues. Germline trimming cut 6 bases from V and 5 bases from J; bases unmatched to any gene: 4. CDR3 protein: CASRVRGRDTQYF. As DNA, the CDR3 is TGTGCCAGCAGGGTCAGGGGGCGAGATACGCAGTATTTT.

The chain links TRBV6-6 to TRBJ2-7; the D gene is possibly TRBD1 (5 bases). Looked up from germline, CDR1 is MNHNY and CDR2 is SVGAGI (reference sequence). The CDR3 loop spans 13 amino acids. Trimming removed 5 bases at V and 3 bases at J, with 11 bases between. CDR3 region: CASSVLDSYEQYF. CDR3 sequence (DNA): TGTGCCAGCAGTGTTCTAGACAGCTACGAGCAGTACTTC.

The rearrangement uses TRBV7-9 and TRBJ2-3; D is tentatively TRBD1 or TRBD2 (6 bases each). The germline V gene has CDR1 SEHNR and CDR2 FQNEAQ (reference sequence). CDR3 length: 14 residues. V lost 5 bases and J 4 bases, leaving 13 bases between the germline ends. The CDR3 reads CASSTGAGADTQYF. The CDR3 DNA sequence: TGTGCCAGCAGCACGGGGGCTGGGGCAGATACGCAGTATTTT. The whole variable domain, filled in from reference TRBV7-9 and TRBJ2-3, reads DTGVSQNPRHKITKRGQNVTFRCDPISEHNRLYWYRQTLGQGPEFLTYFQNEAQLEKSRLLSDRFSAERPKGSFSTLEIQRTEQGDSAMYLCASSTGAGADTQYFGPGTRLTVL.

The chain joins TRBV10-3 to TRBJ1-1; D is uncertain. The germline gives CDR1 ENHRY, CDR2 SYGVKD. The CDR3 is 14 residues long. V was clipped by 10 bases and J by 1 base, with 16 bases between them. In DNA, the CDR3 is TGTGCCACCGAGGAGTTTGGGAAGAACACTGAAGCTTTCTTT. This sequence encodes CATEEFGKNTEAFF.

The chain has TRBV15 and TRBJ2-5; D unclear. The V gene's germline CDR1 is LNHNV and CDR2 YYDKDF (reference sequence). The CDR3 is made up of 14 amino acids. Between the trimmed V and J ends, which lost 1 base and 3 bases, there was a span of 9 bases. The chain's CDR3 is CATSRVRQKETQYF. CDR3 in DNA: TGTGCCACCAGCAGAGTGCGGCAGAAAGAGACCCAGTACTTC.

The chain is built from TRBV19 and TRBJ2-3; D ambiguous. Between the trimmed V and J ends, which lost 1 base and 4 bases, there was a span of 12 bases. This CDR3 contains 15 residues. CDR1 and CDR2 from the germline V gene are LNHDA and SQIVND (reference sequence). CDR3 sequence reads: CASSIGANIADTQYF. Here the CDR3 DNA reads TGTGCCAGTAGTATAGGGGCCAACATTGCAGATACGCAGTATTTT.

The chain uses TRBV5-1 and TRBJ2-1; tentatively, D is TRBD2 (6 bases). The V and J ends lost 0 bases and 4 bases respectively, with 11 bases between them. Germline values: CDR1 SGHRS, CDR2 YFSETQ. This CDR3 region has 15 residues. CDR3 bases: TGCGCCAGCAGCTTGGACGGGACTTCTTACAATGAGCAGTTCTTC. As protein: CASSLDGTSYNEQFF.

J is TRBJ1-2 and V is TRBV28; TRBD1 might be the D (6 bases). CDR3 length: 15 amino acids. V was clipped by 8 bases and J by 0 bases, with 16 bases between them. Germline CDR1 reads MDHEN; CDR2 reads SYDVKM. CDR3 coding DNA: TGTGCCAGCGGTCAAGCCGGGACAACTAACTATGGCTACACCTTC. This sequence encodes CASGQAGTTNYGYTF.

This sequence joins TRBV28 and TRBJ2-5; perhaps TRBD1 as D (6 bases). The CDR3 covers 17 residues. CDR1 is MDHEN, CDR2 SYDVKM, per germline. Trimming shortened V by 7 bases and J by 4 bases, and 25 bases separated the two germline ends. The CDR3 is CASTVELGGHQGETQYF. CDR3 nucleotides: TGTGCCAGCACGGTTGAATTAGGGGGACACCAGGGAGAGACCCAGTACTTC. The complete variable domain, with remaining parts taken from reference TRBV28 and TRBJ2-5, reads DVKVTQSSRYLVKRTGEKVFLECVQDMDHENMFWYRQDPGLGLRLIYFSYDVKMKEKGDIPEGYSVSREKKERFSLILESASTNQTSMYLCASTVELGGHQGETQYFGPGTRLLVL.

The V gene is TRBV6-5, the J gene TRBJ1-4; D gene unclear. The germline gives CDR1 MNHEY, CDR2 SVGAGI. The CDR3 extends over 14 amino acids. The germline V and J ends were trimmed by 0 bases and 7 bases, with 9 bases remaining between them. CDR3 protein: CASSYSGSREKLFF. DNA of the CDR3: TGTGCCAGCAGTTACTCAGGGAGTCGTGAAAAACTGTTTTTT.

The CDR3 region is CASTAEQTYGYTF. The CDR3 DNA is TGTGCCAGTACGGCCGAACAGACGTATGGCTACACCTTC. J is TRBJ1-2 and V is TRBV19; D is undetermined. Germline V lookup: CDR1 LNHDA, CDR2 SQIVND (reference sequence). The CDR3 loop spans 13 amino acids. Between the trimmed V and J ends, which lost 7 bases and 5 bases, there was a span of 14 bases.

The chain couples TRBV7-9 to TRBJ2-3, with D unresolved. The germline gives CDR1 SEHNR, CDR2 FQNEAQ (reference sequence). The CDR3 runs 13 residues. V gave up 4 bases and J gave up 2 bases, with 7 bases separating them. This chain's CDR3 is CASSSSTTDTQYF. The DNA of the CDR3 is TGTGCCAGCAGCTCGTCTACCACAGATACGCAGTATTTT. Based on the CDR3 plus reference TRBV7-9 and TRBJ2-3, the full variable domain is DTGVSQNPRHKITKRGQNVTFRCDPISEHNRLYWYRQTLGQGPEFLTYFQNEAQLEKSRLLSDRFSAERPKGSFSTLEIQRTEQGDSAMYLCASSSSTTDTQYFGPGTRLTVL.

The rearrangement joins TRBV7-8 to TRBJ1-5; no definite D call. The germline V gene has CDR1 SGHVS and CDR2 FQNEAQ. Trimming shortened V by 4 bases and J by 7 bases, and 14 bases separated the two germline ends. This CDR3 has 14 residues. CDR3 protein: CASSYAASAQPQHF. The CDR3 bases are TGTGCCAGCAGCTACGCGGCCTCGGCACAGCCCCAGCATTTT. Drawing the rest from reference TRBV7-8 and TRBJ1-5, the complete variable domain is GAGVSQSPRYKVAKRGQDVALRCDPISGHVSLFWYQQALGQGPEFLTYFQNEAQLDKSGLPSDRFFAERPEGSVSTLKIQRTQQEDSAVYLCASSYAASAQPQHFGDGTRLSIL.

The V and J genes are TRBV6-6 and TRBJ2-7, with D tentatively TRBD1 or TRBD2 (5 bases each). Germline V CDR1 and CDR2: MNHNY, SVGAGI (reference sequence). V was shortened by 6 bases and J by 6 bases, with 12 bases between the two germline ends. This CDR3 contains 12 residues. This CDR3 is CASSQGAVEQYF. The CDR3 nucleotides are TGTGCCAGCAGCCAGGGAGCTGTCGAGCAGTACTTC.

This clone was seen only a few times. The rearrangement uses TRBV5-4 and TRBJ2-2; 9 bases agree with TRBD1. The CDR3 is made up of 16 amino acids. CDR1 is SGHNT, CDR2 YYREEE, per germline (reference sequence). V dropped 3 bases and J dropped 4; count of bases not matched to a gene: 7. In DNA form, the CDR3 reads TGTGCCAGCAGCTGGCCTCCGGGACAGGGCACCGGGGAGCTGTTTTTT. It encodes CASSWPPGQGTGELFF.

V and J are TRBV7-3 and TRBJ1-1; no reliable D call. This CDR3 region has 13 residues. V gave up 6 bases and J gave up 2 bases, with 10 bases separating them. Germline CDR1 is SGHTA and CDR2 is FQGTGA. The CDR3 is CASSTQSNTEAFF. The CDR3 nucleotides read TGTGCCAGCAGTACCCAGAGTAACACTGAAGCTTTCTTT.

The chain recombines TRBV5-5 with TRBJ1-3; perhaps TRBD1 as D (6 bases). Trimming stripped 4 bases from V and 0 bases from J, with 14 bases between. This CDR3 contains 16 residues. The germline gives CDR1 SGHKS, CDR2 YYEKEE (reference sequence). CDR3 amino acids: CASSPTTGSSGNTIYF. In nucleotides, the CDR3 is TGTGCCAGCAGCCCAACTACAGGGAGCTCTGGAAACACCATATATTTT.

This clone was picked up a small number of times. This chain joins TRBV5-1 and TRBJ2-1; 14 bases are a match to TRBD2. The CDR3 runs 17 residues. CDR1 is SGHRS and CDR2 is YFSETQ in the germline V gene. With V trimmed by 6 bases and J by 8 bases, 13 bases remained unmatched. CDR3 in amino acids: CASTKTSGRASGDEQFF. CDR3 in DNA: TGCGCCAGCACCAAGACTAGCGGGAGGGCATCGGGGGATGAGCAGTTCTTC.

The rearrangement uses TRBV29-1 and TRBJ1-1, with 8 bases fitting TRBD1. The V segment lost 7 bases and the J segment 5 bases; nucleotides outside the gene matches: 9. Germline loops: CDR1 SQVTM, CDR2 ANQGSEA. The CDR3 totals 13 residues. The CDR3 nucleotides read TGCAGCGCCCACCGGGACAGGAGGACTGAAGCTTTCTTT. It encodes CSAHRDRRTEAFF.

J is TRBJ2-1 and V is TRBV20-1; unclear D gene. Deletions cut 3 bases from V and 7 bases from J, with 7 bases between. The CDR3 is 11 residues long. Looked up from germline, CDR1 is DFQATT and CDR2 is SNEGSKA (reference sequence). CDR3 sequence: CSASLGNEQFF. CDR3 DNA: TGCAGTGCTAGTTTGGGAAATGAGCAGTTCTTC.

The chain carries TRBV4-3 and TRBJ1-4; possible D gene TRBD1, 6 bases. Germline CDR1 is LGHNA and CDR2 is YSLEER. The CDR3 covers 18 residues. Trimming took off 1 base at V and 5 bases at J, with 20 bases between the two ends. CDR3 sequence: CASSQARSMGASNEKLFF. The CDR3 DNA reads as TGCGCCAGCAGCCAAGCCCGTAGTATGGGGGCGTCGAATGAAAAACTGTTTTTT.